This T cell receptor beta chain stems from a study of persistence of HIV-infected CD4 T cells. About the study: Donors were ART-treated; their CMV- and Gag-responding CD4+ T cells were isolated. Multiple blood draws of up to about 180 mL, except two donors with single leukapheresis.

A single count supports this clone. As yet, its antigen is unknown. Germline CDR1 SGHRS, CDR2 YFSETQ. The CDR3 length is 15 residues. Trimming pared 4 bases from V and 3 bases from J, leaving 15 bases between. Stimulation used around 10 ug/mL lysate from CMV-infected fibroblasts. CD40L-negative CD69-negative CD45RO-high memory CD4+ T cells were sorted as populations depleted of antigen-responding cells. This was the immunoSEQ version 4 assay in survey mode. Sequenced by immunoSEQ multiplex PCR; TCRdb stores in-frame clones only, minus some. Seen here are some 30,000 clones, about 80% observed once, and the top ten hold 0.75% to 0.9%.

This sequence joins TRBV5-1 and TRBJ2-3, with D perhaps TRBD2 (6 bases). The clonotype originates from an adult woman with HIV who was CMV-seropositive. This specimen consisted of CD4+ T cells sorted from PBMCs after approximately 18-hour stimulation, obtained from a patient who received antiretroviral therapy. This CDR3 reads CASSRGGSGTDTQYF. In DNA form, the CDR3 reads TGCGCCAGCAGCCGCGGAGGGTCAGGAACAGATACGCAGTATTTT.